A selection of T cell receptor beta chains follows, all from one sample in a study of shared clonotypes between healthy human individuals. This table comes from immunoSEQ multiplex PCR, and its TCRdb copy is limited to in-frame clones, with some not included. The repertoire has hundreds of thousands of clones, approximately 80% of them found once; the top ten carry around 13%. Material for sequencing was PBMCs. The source is a woman between 40 and 55 years old in good health. Some clones in this sample may be carry-over from other donors' samples. CDR3s include the opening cysteine and the closing phenylalanine or tryptophan. The D gene is left open where the match is weak. The size of a clone is reported for some rows only, either as once, few or many, or as a class for expanded clones.

TRBJ2-1 . TRBD2 TRBV11-2 CASSFRGSGMDNEQFF TGTGCCAGCAGCTTCCGAGGTAGCGGGATGGACAATGAGCAGTTCTTC
TRBJ2-7 . TRBD1 TRBV5-5 CASSLTGDYEQYF TGTGCCAGCAGCCTGACAGGGGACTACGAGCAGTACTTC
TRBJ1-2 . TRBD1 TRBV7-3 CASSLTGGYGYTF TGTGCCAGCAGCTTGACAGGGGGCTATGGCTACACCTTC
TRBJ1-4 . . TRBV30 CAWSGGPQWGNEKLFF TGTGCCTGGAGTGGGGGACCACAATGGGGTAATGAAAAACTGTTTTTT
TRBJ1-6 . . TRBV21-1 CASSGCLHIHHNSPLHF TGTGCCAGCAGTGGGTGTCTACACATACATCATAATTCACCCCTCCACTTT
TRBJ2-1 many TRBD1 TRBV6-1 CASKEQGASDEQFF TGTGCCAGCAAGGAACAGGGGGCAAGCGATGAGCAGTTCTTC
TRBJ2-1 . . TRBV21-1 CASSKGGGSSYNEQFF TGTGCCAGCAGCAAGGGTGGCGGGAGTTCCTACAATGAGCAGTTCTTC
TRBJ2-7 once TRBD2 TRBV7-2 CASSILAGGPDYEQYF TGTGCCAGCAGCATCCTAGCGGGAGGGCCGGACTACGAGCAGTACTTC
TRBJ1-5 once . TRBV28 CASSLLRLSNQPQHF TGTGCCAGCAGTTTATTACGGCTTAGCAATCAGCCCCAGCATTTT
TRBJ1-1 . . TRBV5-1 CASSLEARNTEAFF TGCGCCAGCAGCTTGGAGGCCAGAAACACTGAAGCTTTCTTT
TRBJ2-7 once . TRBV27 CASSLLQGGYEQYF TGTGCCAGCAGTTTACTACAGGGAGGCTACGAGCAGTACTTC
TRBJ1-4 once . TRBV2 CASSGQRLQELFF TGTGCCAGCAGTGGACAAAGACTTCAGGAACTGTTTTTT
TRBJ2-2 . TRBD2 TRBV28 CASSLGVGLASGELFF TGTGCCAGCAGTTTAGGTGTGGGACTAGCGTCCGGGGAGCTGTTTTTT
TRBJ1-3 . TRBD1 TRBV5-6 CASSSGQATGNTIYF TGTGCCAGCAGCAGTGGACAGGCTACTGGAAACACCATATATTTT
TRBJ2-7 . TRBD1 TRBV6-1 CASRPGQGAKEQYF TGTGCCAGCAGGCCGGGACAGGGGGCGAAAGAGCAGTACTTC
TRBJ1-1 . . TRBV6-1 CASSVRGEVGTEAFF TGTGCCAGCAGTGTCCGAGGGGAGGTAGGCACTGAAGCTTTCTTT
TRBJ2-1 . . TRBV18 CASSPPGDEQFF TGTGCCAGCTCACCACCTGGTGATGAGCAGTTCTTC
TRBJ1-1 . . TRBV13 CASSLGPGRNTEAFF TGTGCCAGCAGCTTAGGCCCTGGCAGGAACACTGAAGCTTTCTTT
TRBJ1-1 . TRBD1 TRBV18 CASLRQGSTEAFF TGTGCCAGCTTACGACAGGGGAGCACTGAAGCTTTCTTT
TRBJ2-1 . TRBD2 TRBV5-1 CASTLGGGSSYNEQFF TGCGCCAGCACCTTAGGCGGGGGAAGCTCCTACAATGAGCAGTTCTTC
TRBJ1-4 . . TRBV5-1 CASSLAGGWEKLFF TGCGCCAGCAGCTTGGCGGGGGGCTGGGAAAAACTGTTTTTT
TRBJ2-1 . TRBD2 TRBV4-1 CASSQDPRPGLAGGNEQFF TGCGCCAGCAGCCAAGATCCTAGACCCGGACTAGCGGGAGGCAATGAGCAGTTCTTC
TRBJ2-1 . TRBD2 TRBV5-1 CASSLGLAGGGDEQFF TGCGCCAGCAGCTTGGGGCTAGCGGGAGGAGGAGATGAGCAGTTCTTC